What follows are 32 T cell receptor beta chains derived from one specimen sequenced in a study of regulatory T cells in long-lasting Graves disease. With iRepertoire HTBI primers and Arm-PCR of CDR3 regions, TCR beta libraries were built. From the multiplex PCR reads, TCRdb called clonotypes with MiXCR, one entry per CDR3 protein. The repertoire holds 400,000 to 600,000 distinct CDR3 sequences, with about 22% as singletons. Time point described: persistent/refractory GD, antithyroid drugs over 5 years with positive TRAb. RNA extracted from PBMCs served as the sequencing template. The starting material was peripheral blood mononuclear cells (PBMCs), obtained when the disease was refractory, from a patient treated with antithyroid drugs. All receptors come from a female donor with Graves disease.

The CDR3 DNA follows: TGTGCCAGCAGTGACGCCGGGGACAGGGGCCGCGGAGGCTACACCTTC. This gives the protein CASSDAGDRGRGGYTF. This chain uses TRBV12-3 or TRBV12-4 with TRBJ1-2; 10 nucleotides match TRBD1. The length of the CDR3 is 16 residues. V trimming: 5 bases; J trimming: 8 bases; junction bases outside the gene matches: 14.

The table lists this clonotype with many counts. The V call is TRBV6-1, the J call TRBJ2-5; the match to TRBD2 covers 10 bases. The CDR3 consists of 17 residues. V trimming: 6 bases; J trimming: 2 bases; junction bases outside the gene matches: 12. The germline V gene encodes CDR1 MNHNS and CDR2 SASEGT. The chain's CDR3 is CASSYLLLAGEQETQYF. CDR3 bases: TGTGCCAGCAGCTATCTTCTTCTAGCGGGAGAACAAGAGACCCAGTACTTC.

This clonotype was counted a few times. This chain connects TRBV20-1 to TRBJ1-5; 7 nucleotides agree with TRBD1. The CDR3 extends over 12 amino acids. With 4 bases clipped from V and 5 bases from J, the junction kept 2 bases outside the gene matches. Germline CDR1 reads DFQATT; CDR2 reads SNEGSKA (reference sequence). The CDR3 reads CSANTGDQPQHF. The CDR3 region has the DNA TGCAGTGCTAATACAGGGGATCAGCCCCAGCATTTT.

A few counts support this clonotype. V and J are TRBV11-2 and TRBJ2-2; tentatively, D is TRBD2 (5 bases). Trimming stripped 1 base from V and 1 base from J, with 7 bases between. Germline-derived CDR1 and CDR2 are SGHAT and FQNNGV. The CDR3 loop spans 15 amino acids. The CDR3 DNA reads as TGTGCCAGCAGCTTAGTCCGGGGGAACACCGGGGAGCTGTTTTTT. Its translation is CASSLVRGNTGELFF.

The V and J genes are TRBV7-6 and TRBJ2-5; D unresolved. V lost 6 bases and J 4 bases, leaving 12 bases between the germline ends. Germline loops: CDR1 SGHVS, CDR2 FNYEAQ. This CDR3 is built from 13 residues. The CDR3 nucleotides read TGTGCCAGCAGAACGGACGGCCGAGAGACCCAGTACTTC. It encodes CASRTDGRETQYF.

This clonotype was observed many times. The chain recombines TRBV28 with TRBJ1-4; 9 bases line up with TRBD1. This CDR3 spans 16 amino acids. V gave up 5 bases and J gave up 8 bases; unmatched junction bases: 12. Germline lookup yields CDR1 MDHEN and CDR2 SYDVKM. CDR3 bases: TGTGCCAGCAGTGTAGAAACAGGGGGCTTGGGAGAAAAACTGTTTTTT. It codes for CASSVETGGLGEKLFF.

This clonotype has at least ten counts. The chain links TRBV24-1 to TRBJ2-2; 9 positions match TRBD2. Looked up from germline, CDR1 is KGHDR and CDR2 is SFDVKD. V dropped 3 bases and J dropped 7; count of bases not matched to a gene: 11. The CDR3 extends over 17 amino acids. CDR3 in DNA: TGTGCCACCAGTGATCCTCTAGCGGGACAGAGGATCGGGGAGCTGTTTTTT. This gives the protein CATSDPLAGQRIGELFF.

This clonotype has only a few counts. This sequence joins TRBV28 and TRBJ1-5; the match to TRBD1 covers 11 bases. This CDR3 is 14 amino acids long. Germline CDR1 MDHEN, CDR2 SYDVKM. Trimming at V came to 6 bases and at J to 7 bases, leaving 5 bases not matched to a gene. The CDR3 DNA reads TGTGCCAGCAGCTCCCGGACAGGGGGCCAGCCCCAGCATTTT. Translated: CASSSRTGGQPQHF.

CDR3 nucleotide sequence: TGTGCCAGCAGTGAATTATGGGACTCCTACGAGCAGTACTTC. It is translated as CASSELWDSYEQYF. This chain uses TRBV6-1 with TRBJ2-7; D unresolved. Germline lookup yields CDR1 MNHNS and CDR2 SASEGT. The CDR3 sequence is 14 residues long. The germline V and J ends were trimmed by 2 bases and 0 bases, with 8 bases remaining between them.

This clonotype turned up a few times. A much larger clone is a single base away; this may be a read error. The genes are TRBV28 and TRBJ1-4; the D is unclear. The germline CDR1 and CDR2 sequences are MDHEN and SYDVKM. CDR3 length: 12 residues. The CDR3 coding sequence is TGTGCCAGCAGTTCGGGGTCTCAAAAACCGTTTTTT. This translates into CASSSGSQKPFF.

In the case of this clonotype: A clone one base away is much larger, so this may be a read error. This rearrangement joins TRBV3-1 to TRBJ1-1; no clear D gene. Germline CDR1 and CDR2: LGHDT and YNNKEL (reference sequence). CDR3 length equals 14 residues. The CDR3 DNA follows: TGTGCCAGCAGGGCGAGTCCGTCGAACACTGAAGCTCTCTTT. Translating it yields CASRASPSNTEALF.

This clonotype turned up a few times. V is TRBV30 and J is TRBJ2-2, with D possibly matching TRBD2 (5 bases). The CDR3 spans 14 residues. Germline CDR1 and CDR2: GTSNPN and SVGIG (reference sequence). Trimming left V 4 bases short and J 5 bases short, with 14 bases between. This CDR3 reads CAWTGILGTGELFF. CDR3 in DNA: TGTGCCTGGACCGGGATCCTGGGAACCGGGGAGCTGTTTTTT.

The chain uses TRBV2 and TRBJ2-1, with D unclear. The germline CDR1 and CDR2 sequences are SNHLY and FYNNEI. Trimming cost V 5 bases and J 12 bases, with 17 bases left between them. The CDR3 has 13 residues. CDR3 protein: CASSSQNPVGQFF. The CDR3 DNA follows: TGTGCCAGCAGTTCACAAAACCCGGTAGGGCAGTTCTTC.

This clonotype was seen a handful of times. CDR3: CASSAATGSSSEKLFF. CDR3 DNA sequence: TGTGCCAGCAGCGCTGCAACAGGTTCCTCATCTGAAAAACTGTTTTTT. The rearrangement joins TRBV9 to TRBJ1-4; tentative D call: TRBD1 (5 bases). CDR3 length: 16 residues. Per the germline V gene, CDR1 is SGDLS and CDR2 is YYNGEE. V lost 3 bases and J 7 bases, leaving 19 bases between the germline ends. Looking up the rest from reference TRBV9 and TRBJ1-4 gives the full variable domain: DSGVTQTPKHLITATGQRVTLRCSPRSGDLSVYWYQQSLDQGLQFLIQYYNGEERAKGNILERFSAQQFPDLHSELNLSSLELGDSALYFCASSAATGSSSEKLFFGSGTQLSVL.

In its sample, this clonotype was seen many times. V is TRBV7-8 and J is TRBJ1-5; D perhaps matches TRBD1 (6 bases). CDR1 SGHVS and CDR2 FQNEAQ come from the germline V gene. V was cut by 5 bases and J by 2 bases, with 16 bases left in between. CDR3 length equals 16 residues. CDR3 bases: TGTGCCAGCAGCCAAAGCCCGGGACAAGGCAATCAGCCCCAGCATTTT. This codes for CASSQSPGQGNQPQHF.

This clonotype occurred a few times. This rearrangement joins TRBV7-2 to TRBJ1-6; 10 nucleotides match TRBD1. The length of the CDR3 is 15 residues. With V trimmed by 2 bases and J by 7 bases, 2 bases remained unmatched. Germline lookup yields CDR1 SGHTA and CDR2 FQGNSA. The CDR3 protein is CASSLQTGGNSPLHF. The CDR3 nucleotides read TGTGCCAGCAGCTTACAGACAGGGGGCAATTCACCCCTCCACTTT. The full variable domain, in which reference TRBV7-2 and TRBJ1-6 provide the parts outside the CDR3, is GAGVSQSPSNKVTEKGKDVELRCDPISGHTALYWYRQSLGQGLEFLIYFQGNSAPDKSGLPSDRFSAERTGGSVSTLTIQRTQQEDSAVYLCASSLQTGGNSPLHFGNGTRLTVT.

The V and J genes are TRBV30 and TRBJ2-7; D call uncertain. Germline values: CDR1 GTSNPN, CDR2 SVGIG (reference sequence). V was cut by 3 bases and J by 2 bases, with 11 bases left in between. This CDR3 is built from 13 residues. The CDR3 here is CAWRAGPTYEQYF. CDR3 sequence (DNA): TGTGCCTGGAGGGCAGGCCCTACCTACGAGCAGTACTTC.

This clonotype was counted between two and nine times. The rearrangement joins TRBV19 to TRBJ1-5, with D uncertain. CDR3 length: 12 residues. The V end was cut by 5 bases, the J end by 4 bases, with 6 bases between. Germline V gives CDR1 LNHDA, CDR2 SQIVND (reference sequence). Here the CDR3 reads CASSERNQPQHF. The CDR3 DNA reads as TGTGCCAGTAGTGAACGAAATCAGCCCCAGCATTTT.

This clonotype has only a few counts. The chain is built from TRBV29-1 and TRBJ2-7; D tentatively fits TRBD1 or TRBD2 (6 bases each). CDR1 and CDR2 (germline): SQVTM, ANQGSEA. V dropped 4 bases and J dropped 5 bases, with 12 bases sitting between them. The length of the CDR3 is 12 residues. CDR3 sequence: CSVGQEGDEQYF. The CDR3 region has the DNA TGCAGCGTTGGACAGGAGGGCGACGAGCAGTACTTC.

This chain links TRBV4-1 with TRBJ1-2; 10 bases map to TRBD1. The length of the CDR3 is 15 residues. Per germline, CDR1 MGHRA and CDR2 YSYEKL. The junction had 4 bases not matched to a gene; V was cut back by 3 bases and J by 3 bases. The CDR3 here is CASSQGTGADYGYTF. The CDR3 DNA sequence: TGCGCCAGCAGCCAGGGGACAGGGGCCGACTATGGCTACACCTTC.

Only a few counts were recorded for this clonotype. The chain has TRBV4-2 and TRBJ1-1; D remains unclear. The CDR3 length is 14 residues. From germline, CDR1 is LGHNA and CDR2 YNFKEQ. With 6 bases removed from V and 1 base from J, the gap between germline ends came to 12 bases. This CDR3 reads CASSFRTWNTEAFF. DNA for the CDR3: TGTGCCAGCAGTTTCCGTACGTGGAACACTGAAGCTTTCTTT.

The CDR3 spells CAWSVYGKGVYEQYF. The CDR3 coding sequence is TGTGCCTGGAGTGTCTACGGCAAAGGGGTTTACGAGCAGTACTTC. V usage is TRBV30 and J usage is TRBJ2-7; D perhaps matches TRBD1 (5 bases). CDR3 length equals 15 residues. CDR1 is GTSNPN, CDR2 SVGIG, per germline (reference sequence). V lost 0 bases and J 4 bases, leaving 16 bases between the germline ends.

This clonotype came up a few times. The chain couples TRBV4-1 to TRBJ2-4; 10 positions match TRBD1. The CDR3 runs to 16 residues. V shed 3 bases and J 9 bases; nucleotides not matched to a gene: 11. The germline V gene has CDR1 MGHRA and CDR2 YSYEKL. In nucleotides, the CDR3 is TGCGCCAGCAGCCATAACCCCGGGACAGGGGTTGCCATTCAGTACTTC. As protein: CASSHNPGTGVAIQYF.

This clonotype was seen at least ten times. V usage is TRBV6-1 and J usage is TRBJ1-1, with 7 bases aligning to TRBD1. The CDR3 extends over 13 amino acids. Trimming at V came to 6 bases and at J to 4 bases, leaving 5 bases not matched to a gene. Per germline, CDR1 MNHNS and CDR2 SASEGT. CDR3 protein: CASSLTGITEAFF. The CDR3 coding sequence is TGTGCCAGCAGCTTGACAGGGATCACTGAAGCTTTCTTT.

Ten or more counts support this clonotype. This chain connects TRBV2 to TRBJ2-2; D is ambiguous. There are 12 residues in the CDR3. Trimming stripped 6 bases from V and 5 bases from J, with 7 bases between. Germline CDR1 SNHLY, CDR2 FYNNEI. CDR3 loop: CASRSGTGELFF. CDR3 nucleotide sequence: TGTGCCAGCAGGAGTGGAACCGGGGAGCTGTTTTTT.

This chain links TRBV28 with TRBJ2-5; TRBD1 aligns across 8 bases. CDR1 is MDHEN, CDR2 SYDVKM, per germline. V was pared by 7 bases and J by 5 bases, with 18 bases of the junction left unmatched. This CDR3 has 17 residues. The DNA for the CDR3 is TGTGCCAGCACCAAACCCTCGGACAGGGTAGTCCGGGAGACCCAGTACTTC. Translating gives CASTKPSDRVVRETQYF.

This clonotype came up a few times. The rearrangement uses TRBV19 and TRBJ1-2; 12 bases are a match to TRBD1. In germline, CDR1 is LNHDA, CDR2 SQIVND (reference sequence). V lost 4 bases to trimming and J lost 7 bases; unmatched junction nucleotides: 4. The CDR3 totals 14 residues. The CDR3 DNA reads TGTGCCAGTAGTACGGGACAGGGGGCGTTTGGCTACACCTTC. It yields the protein CASSTGQGAFGYTF.

The CDR3 sequence is CASSLASIGEAFF. CDR3 coding DNA: TGTGCCAGCAGCTTAGCCAGTATTGGTGAAGCTTTCTTT. This chain connects TRBV7-2 to TRBJ1-1; D call uncertain. The germline CDR1 and CDR2 sequences are SGHTA and FQGNSA. V shed 0 bases and J shed 7 bases, with 9 bases lying between them. This CDR3 is 13 amino acids long. Full variable domain (remainder filled in from reference TRBV7-2 and TRBJ1-1): GAGVSQSPSNKVTEKGKDVELRCDPISGHTALYWYRQSLGQGLEFLIYFQGNSAPDKSGLPSDRFSAERTGGSVSTLTIQRTQQEDSAVYLCASSLASIGEAFFGQGTRLTVV.

This clonotype was seen ten or more times. The gene calls are TRBV28 and TRBJ1-1, with 7 bases matching TRBD1. Trimming took 7 bases from V and 1 from J; bases not matched to a gene: 6. CDR3 length: 14 amino acids. Per the germline V gene, CDR1 is MDHEN and CDR2 is SYDVKM. In DNA, the CDR3 is TGTGCCAGCAAAAGGGGGACAGCGAACACTGAAGCTTTCTTT. It codes for CASKRGTANTEAFF.

This clonotype was seen at least ten times. The rearrangement joins TRBV28 to TRBJ1-2, with D possibly matching TRBD1 (6 bases). Germline CDR1 reads MDHEN; CDR2 reads SYDVKM. V lost 8 bases, J lost 1 base, and 26 bases lay in between. The CDR3 contains 18 residues. The CDR3 DNA sequence: TGTGCCAGCCCCACCCCCCTCGGGAGCTTAGGGGGTAACTATGGCTACACCTTC. The encoded protein is CASPTPLGSLGGNYGYTF.

This clonotype has just a few counts. The chain is built from TRBV24-1 and TRBJ2-2, with D possibly being TRBD1 (5 bases). Germline CDR1 reads KGHDR; CDR2 reads SFDVKD. This CDR3 is built from 16 residues. V was clipped by 4 bases and J by 0 bases, with 11 bases between them. In nucleotides, the CDR3 is TGTGCCACCAGTGACCGGACACCGACGAACACCGGGGAGCTGTTTTTT. The encoded protein is CATSDRTPTNTGELFF.

The chain employs TRBV2 and TRBJ1-4; the match to TRBD1 covers 8 bases. The CDR3 totals 13 residues. V shed 7 bases and J 8 bases; nucleotides not matched to a gene: 6. Germline CDR1 is SNHLY and CDR2 is FYNNEI. The CDR3 loop reads CASTGTGTEKLFF. CDR3 sequence (DNA): TGTGCCAGCACGGGGACAGGCACCGAAAAACTGTTTTTT.